These T cell receptor beta chains were read from a single sample in a study of response to subunit inactivated influenza vaccine. TCRdb itself ran the RT-PCR reads through MiXCR, one entry per CDR3 protein. The repertoire holds 450,000 to 600,000 distinct CDR3 sequences, with less than 10% as singletons. The sample in question was PBMCs from blood, obtained 23 to 25 months after vaccination. All receptors come from a man aged 50-75 years who received an inactivated influenza vaccine. Each CDR3 is given with its conserved first and last residue. The D gene is left open where the match is weak. Expanded clones get a size class; other rows say once, few or many, or leave the size out.

V gene	J gene	D gene	clone size	CDR3 DNA	CDR3 protein
TRBV20-1	TRBJ2-1	NA	many	TGCAGTGCTAGGGGCGGGTACAGATACAATGAGCAGTTCTTC	CSARGGYRYNEQFF
TRBV14	TRBJ2-3	TRBD2	many	TGTGCCAGCAGCCATGCCCGAAGGACGCGGGAGACGCAGTATTTT	CASSHARRTRETQYF
TRBV5-1	TRBJ2-7	NA	many	TGCGCCAGCAGCTTGGCGGCACAGGGCAACTACGAGCAGTACTTC	CASSLAAQGNYEQYF
TRBV6-1	TRBJ1-6	TRBD1	many	TGTGCCAGCAGTCGGACAGGGGCTAATTCACCCCTCCACTTT	CASSRTGANSPLHF
TRBV5-1	TRBJ1-1	TRBD1	many	TGCGCCAGCAGCGGGGGACAGGGTGTGAACACTGAAGCTTTCTTT	CASSGGQGVNTEAFF
TRBV27	TRBJ2-2	NA	NA	TGTGCCAGCAGTATCGACAGGCGGGGCACCGGGGAGCTGTTTTTT	CASSIDRRGTGELFF
TRBV6-2/TRBV6-3	TRBJ2-5	TRBD1	NA	TGTGCCAGCAGTACAACCGGGACAGGGATAGATACCCAGTACTTC	CASSTTGTGIDTQYF
TRBV5-1	TRBJ1-1	NA	many	TGCGCCAGCAGCTCCGGGGACCTCCGGAACACTGAAGCTTTCTTT	CASSSGDLRNTEAFF
TRBV9	TRBJ2-7	NA	few	TGTGCCAGCAGCGGGACGGGACATTCCGGCTACGAGCAGTACTTC	CASSGTGHSGYEQYF
TRBV6-5	TRBJ2-2	TRBD1	few	TGTGCCAGCAGTTACCGACGACAGGGTTGGGCCGGGGAGCTGTTTTTT	CASSYRRQGWAGELFF
TRBV11-2	TRBJ1-1	NA	few	TGTGCCAGCAGCCATTACACGGAGAACACTGAAGCTTTCTTT	CASSHYTENTEAFF
TRBV7-2	TRBJ1-3	NA	NA	TGTGCCAGCAGCTCAGGCAGAAACACCATATATTTT	CASSSGRNTIYF
TRBV4-2	TRBJ2-2	NA	few	TGTGCCAGCAGCCAAGATTCCCATAACACCGGGGAGCTGTTTTTT	CASSQDSHNTGELFF
TRBV12-3/TRBV12-4	TRBJ1-1	NA	many	TGTGCCAGCAGTTATCCGGGATCTGAAGCTTTCTTT	CASSYPGSEAFF
TRBV20-1	TRBJ1-1	NA	many	TGCAGTGCTAGGAGGGTAGGGGACACTGAAGCTTTCTTT	CSARRVGDTEAFF
TRBV29-1	TRBJ2-3	NA	NA	TGCAGCGTTGAAGGGCGACAGGCACCGCAGTATTTT	CSVEGRQAPQYF
TRBV4-2	TRBJ1-2	TRBD1	few	TGTGCCAGCAGCCAAGAACAAACAGGGGTGGGCTATGGCTACACCTTC	CASSQEQTGVGYGYTF
TRBV20-1	TRBJ2-1	TRBD2	NA	TGCAGTGCACCCGCTAGCGGGAGGTCCATCAATGAGCAGTTCTTC	CSAPASGRSINEQFF
TRBV11-2	TRBJ2-5	NA	few	TGTGCCAGCAGCTTGCGAATAGGCCAAGAGACCCAGTACTTC	CASSLRIGQETQYF
TRBV20-1	TRBJ2-7	NA	few	TGCAGTGCTAGGACGGCGGCCCGCAACGAGCAGTACTTC	CSARTAARNEQYF
TRBV12-3/TRBV12-4	TRBJ2-3	TRBD2	NA	TGTGCCAGCAGTTTACTAGCGGGAGGATGGACAGATACGCAGTATTTT	CASSLLAGGWTDTQYF
TRBV3-1	TRBJ2-7	TRBD1	many	TGTGCCAGCAGCCAAGGGACAGGGCCCTACGAGCAGTACTTC	CASSQGTGPYEQYF
TRBV11-2	TRBJ1-1	NA	NA	TGTGCCAGCAGCTTTGAAACAGCGAACACTGAAGCTTTCTTT	CASSFETANTEAFF
TRBV3-1	TRBJ2-3	NA	NA	TGTGCCAGCAGCCAAAGGACGGTCACAGATACGCAGTATTTT	CASSQRTVTDTQYF
TRBV3-1	TRBJ2-7	TRBD1	many	TGTGCCAGCAGCCAAGATGCAAGATTGGACAGGGACTACGAGCAGTACTTC	CASSQDARLDRDYEQYF
TRBV7-9	TRBJ1-3	NA	few	TGTGCCAGCAGCTTTTGGATGGAGGGTGGAAACACCATATATTTT	CASSFWMEGGNTIYF
TRBV2	TRBJ1-3	TRBD1	many	TGTGCCAGCAGTGCCCGACAGGGGCTCTTCTCTGGAAACACCATATATTTT	CASSARQGLFSGNTIYF
TRBV11-2	TRBJ1-6	TRBD1	many	TGTGCCAGCAGTAAGGGACAGTTTAATTCACCCCTCCACTTT	CASSKGQFNSPLHF
TRBV3-1	TRBJ2-5	TRBD1	few	TGTGCCAGCAGCCGGGACAGGGGACGCCAAGAGACCCAGTACTTC	CASSRDRGRQETQYF
TRBV4-3	TRBJ2-5	NA	NA	TGCGCCAGCAGCCAAGATTGGATTGGAGGGGAGACCCAGTACTTC	CASSQDWIGGETQYF
TRBV7-2	TRBJ2-7	TRBD1	many	TGTGCCAGCAGCTTGGGACAGCTAGGCGAGCAGTACTTC	CASSLGQLGEQYF
TRBV7-9	TRBJ1-1	NA	many	TGTGCCAGCAGCGGAATCACGAACACTGAAGCTTTCTTT	CASSGITNTEAFF
TRBV6-2/TRBV6-3	TRBJ1-5	NA	many	TGTGCCAGCAACCGGGGGGCAAGACAGCCCCAGCATTTT	CASNRGARQPQHF
TRBV25-1	TRBJ1-2	NA	NA	TGTGCCACCCTTGGAGTGGTGCCTTATGGCTACACCTTC	CATLGVVPYGYTF
TRBV3-1	TRBJ1-1	NA	many	TGTGCCAGCAGCCCTGACGGACAGCTGAACACTGAAGCTTTCTTT	CASSPDGQLNTEAFF
TRBV12-3/TRBV12-4	TRBJ1-1	TRBD1	many	TGTGCCAGCCATTCGACAGGGCACACTGAAGCTTTCTTT	CASHSTGHTEAFF
TRBV29-1	TRBJ2-5	NA	many	TGCAGCGCACGTATTTCGGAGACCCAGTACTTC	CSARISETQYF
TRBV11-2	TRBJ2-5	NA	few	TGTGCCAGCAGCCCAAGAATTTGGGGGGGCGAAGAGACCCAGTACTTC	CASSPRIWGGEETQYF
TRBV10-3	TRBJ2-5	TRBD2	few	TGTGCCATCAGTTTTGGGCCGACTAGCGGGGAAGAGACCCAGTACTTC	CAISFGPTSGEETQYF
TRBV20-1	TRBJ2-1	TRBD2	many	TGCAGTGCTAGCCCCCTGAGAGCGGGAGGCATCCATGAGCAGTTCTTC	CSASPLRAGGIHEQFF
TRBV7-8	TRBJ1-5	NA	few	TGTGCCAGCAGCTCGGTCAGAAGCAATCAGCCCCAGCATTTT	CASSSVRSNQPQHF
TRBV11-2	TRBJ2-3	NA	NA	TGTGCCAGCAGCACAGGAATAGATACGCAGTATTTT	CASSTGIDTQYF
TRBV20-1	TRBJ1-2	NA	NA	TGCAGTCCCACAAATGGGCAGTACCGAGCTAACTATGGCTACACCTTC	CSPTNGQYRANYGYTF
TRBV28	TRBJ1-6	TRBD1	NA	TGTGCCAACAGAAAACAGGGGCGCGGTAATTCACCCCTCCACTTT	CANRKQGRGNSPLHF
TRBV7-7	TRBJ2-3	NA	many	TGTGCTAGCAGTTCAACAGGGAGAGATACGCAGTATTTT	CASSSTGRDTQYF
TRBV9	TRBJ2-1	NA	few	TGTGCCAGCAGCCCGCGTTTCGGGAGTTCCGTCAATGAGCAGTTCTTC	CASSPRFGSSVNEQFF
TRBV5-1	TRBJ2-5	TRBD1	many	TGCGCCAGCAGCTTGGAGGCAGGGGGCTCGGCTGTGACCCAGTACTTC	CASSLEAGGSAVTQYF
TRBV10-3	TRBJ2-5	NA	few	TGTGCCATCAGTGAGATAGGGACCCAAGAGACCCAGTACTTC	CAISEIGTQETQYF
TRBV5-1	TRBJ2-2	TRBD1	many	TGCGCCAGCCGCGGACAGGGGGCGAACACCGGGGAGCTGTTTTTT	CASRGQGANTGELFF